This T cell receptor beta chain came from a study of T cell repertoires in cytomegalovirus infection. Study-wide context: HLA-B-restricted CMV epitopes that are well studied were used alongside recently identified HLA-C-restricted ones. Shared public TCR beta signatures pointed to both CMV infection and a matching HLA type.

Comments on this clonotype: The antigen remains undetermined.

TCRdb re-analysed the reads in MiXCR, keeping a single row per CDR3 protein. The data hold 650,000 to 850,000 distinct CDR3 sequences, with 29% observed a single time. The CDR3 extends over 15 amino acids. Germline V gene lookup returns CDR1 SEHNR and CDR2 FQNEAQ (reference sequence). V trimming: 5 bases; J trimming: 5 bases; junction bases outside the gene matches: 11. This sequence originates from a human donor in good health (CMV status not recorded). Some clones in this sample may be carry-over from other donors' samples. The chain uses TRBV7-9 and TRBJ1-1; 7 bases fit TRBD1. The sample here was cultured CD8+ T cells from PBMCs, taken from culture after CMV antigen stimulation. The CDR3 protein is CASSLGTVEGTEAFF. CDR3 nucleotide sequence: TGTGCCAGCAGCCTCGGGACAGTCGAGGGGACTGAAGCTTTCTTT.